This T cell receptor beta chain was found in a study of T cell responses to AZD1222 COVID-19 vaccine. Assay used: immunoSEQ multiplex PCR; TCRdb lists only in-frame clones, some missing. This table has some 99,000 clones, about 90% appearing once. Losses at the gene ends were 6 bases for V and 0 bases for J; bases not matched to a gene: 9. This CDR3 has 17 amino acids. Germline CDR1 and CDR2: SNHLY and FYNNEI. This chain uses TRBV2 with TRBJ2-2; TRBD1 matches at 8 bases. This clonotype was obtained from an adult who received the AZD1222 COVID-19 vaccine. The specimen was peripheral blood, collected 28 days after the second AZD1222 dose. CDR3 amino acids: CASSEYTGGSNTGELFF. CDR3 in DNA: TGTGCCAGCAGCGAATATACAGGGGGTTCGAACACCGGGGAGCTGTTTTTT.